One and the same sample provided the 12 T cell receptor beta chains below, sequenced in a study of T-cell memory formation after mild COVID-19. From the 5' RACE reads, TCRdb called clonotypes with MiXCR, one entry per CDR3 protein. The sample includes roughly 310,000 distinct CDR3 sequences, approximately 15% of them seen just once. Sequencing was carried out using PBMCs or a T cell subset sorted from them (not recorded which). The source is a man aged 18 to 30 who had mild COVID-19 (a few samples of this study predate the infection). Cell type and time point are not known.

This clonotype was detected many times. The chain uses TRBV28 and TRBJ2-5, with TRBD1 matching 8 bases. Looked up from germline, CDR1 is MDHEN and CDR2 is SYDVKM. CDR3 length equals 14 residues. Losses at the gene ends were 2 bases for V and 5 bases for J; bases not matched to a gene: 4. The CDR3: CASSLQGASETQYF. The CDR3 DNA follows: TGTGCCAGCAGTTTACAGGGGGCATCGGAGACCCAGTACTTC.

The chain employs TRBV5-6 and TRBJ2-7, with D perhaps TRBD1 or TRBD2 (5 bases each). Germline V gene lookup returns CDR1 SGHDT and CDR2 YYEEEE. V lost 1 base, J lost 5 bases, and 19 bases lay in between. The CDR3 is made up of 16 amino acids. This CDR3 reads CASSLLLGDKADEQYV. CDR3 coding DNA: TGTGCCAGCAGCTTGCTCTTGGGGGATAAGGCGGACGAGCAGTACGTC.

This clonotype was detected only a few times. The chain joins TRBV6-5 to TRBJ1-6; possible D gene TRBD1, 5 bases. The CDR3 totals 15 residues. V was cut by 2 bases and J by 3 bases, with 8 bases left in between. Germline V gene lookup returns CDR1 MNHEY and CDR2 SVGAGI. CDR3 in amino acids: CASSYIDSYNSPLHF. The CDR3 coding sequence is TGTGCCAGCAGTTACATCGACAGCTATAATTCACCCCTCCACTTT.

CDR3 DNA: TGTGCCAGCAGCCACCCCCGTCGGCGGGGCACTGAAGCTTTCTTT. Amino acids: CASSHPRRRGTEAFF. The chain is built from TRBV6-5 and TRBJ1-1; D gene ambiguous. Germline CDR1 and CDR2: MNHEY and SVGAGI. This CDR3 contains 15 residues. The V gene lost 6 bases and the J gene lost 4 bases, with 18 bases spanning the gap.

The V gene is TRBV7-8, the J gene TRBJ2-3; D gene ambiguous. Germline CDR1 SGHVS, CDR2 FQNEAQ. CDR3 size: 13 residues. V was pared by 5 bases and J by 4 bases, with 10 bases between. CDR3 loop: CASSPPNSDTQYF. The CDR3 DNA follows: TGTGCCAGCAGCCCCCCGAATTCAGATACGCAGTATTTT.

The genes are TRBV20-1 and TRBJ2-3, with 7 nucleotides matching TRBD2. Germline V lookup: CDR1 DFQATT, CDR2 SNEGSKA (reference sequence). V trimming: 6 bases; J trimming: 1 base; junction bases outside the gene matches: 4. The CDR3 runs 13 residues. CDR3 region: CSARSGGTDTQYF. The CDR3 DNA reads TGCAGTGCGAGAAGCGGGGGCACAGATACGCAGTATTTT.

This clonotype has just a few counts. The V call is TRBV27, the J call TRBJ2-2; 12 nucleotides line up with TRBD1. Germline V gene lookup returns CDR1 MNHEY and CDR2 SMNVEV (reference sequence). The CDR3 runs to 16 residues. V was pared by 8 bases and J by 3 bases, with 7 bases of the junction left unmatched. The CDR3 coding sequence is TGTGCCAGCGCCGAGGGGACAGGGGGCTACACCGGGGAGCTGTTTTTT. This sequence encodes CASAEGTGGYTGELFF.

This clonotype was detected only a few times. The CDR3 reads CAISPDGNSNQPQHF. The CDR3 coding sequence is TGTGCCATCAGTCCTGACGGTAATAGCAATCAGCCCCAGCATTTT. V usage is TRBV10-3 and J usage is TRBJ1-5; no definite D call. The germline V gene has CDR1 ENHRY and CDR2 SYGVKD. This CDR3 is built from 15 residues. V was cut by 5 bases and J by 0 bases, with 11 bases left in between.

This clonotype was seen more than once but under ten times. The J gene is TRBJ1-6, the V gene TRBV11-2, with 8 bases fitting TRBD1. Trimming removed 4 bases from V and 7 bases from J; junction bases left unmatched: 3. Germline values: CDR1 SGHAT, CDR2 FQNNGV. This CDR3 comprises 14 residues. The chain's CDR3 is CASSSQGANSPLHF. The CDR3 region has the DNA TGTGCCAGCAGCTCCCAGGGGGCCAATTCACCCCTCCACTTT.

The genes are TRBV12-3 or TRBV12-4 and TRBJ2-3; tentatively, D is TRBD1 (5 bases). The CDR3 has 16 residues. V was clipped by 6 bases and J by 4 bases, with 20 bases between them. The CDR3 DNA reads TGTGCCAGCAGCTGGGGCGGCCCGGATACCGCAGATACGCAGTATTTT. This translates into CASSWGGPDTADTQYF.

This clonotype has just a few counts. This rearrangement joins TRBV19 to TRBJ2-1, with TRBD1 identical over 9 bases. CDR3 length: 17 amino acids. CDR1 is LNHDA, CDR2 SQIVND, per germline (reference sequence). After removal of 7 bases from V and 5 bases from J, the junction contained 15 bases not matched to a gene. The CDR3 region is CASTSTRGQGGNNEQFF. The CDR3 DNA is TGTGCCAGTACCTCCACCCGGGGACAGGGAGGGAACAATGAGCAGTTCTTC.

V is TRBV4-3 and J is TRBJ1-1; D is undetermined. The CDR3 extends over 15 amino acids. Trimming removed 0 bases at V and 5 bases at J, with 13 bases between. The germline gives CDR1 LGHNA, CDR2 YSLEER. The CDR3 is CASSQDRGFLTEAFF. The CDR3 DNA reads as TGCGCCAGCAGCCAAGATAGAGGGTTTTTGACTGAAGCTTTCTTT.